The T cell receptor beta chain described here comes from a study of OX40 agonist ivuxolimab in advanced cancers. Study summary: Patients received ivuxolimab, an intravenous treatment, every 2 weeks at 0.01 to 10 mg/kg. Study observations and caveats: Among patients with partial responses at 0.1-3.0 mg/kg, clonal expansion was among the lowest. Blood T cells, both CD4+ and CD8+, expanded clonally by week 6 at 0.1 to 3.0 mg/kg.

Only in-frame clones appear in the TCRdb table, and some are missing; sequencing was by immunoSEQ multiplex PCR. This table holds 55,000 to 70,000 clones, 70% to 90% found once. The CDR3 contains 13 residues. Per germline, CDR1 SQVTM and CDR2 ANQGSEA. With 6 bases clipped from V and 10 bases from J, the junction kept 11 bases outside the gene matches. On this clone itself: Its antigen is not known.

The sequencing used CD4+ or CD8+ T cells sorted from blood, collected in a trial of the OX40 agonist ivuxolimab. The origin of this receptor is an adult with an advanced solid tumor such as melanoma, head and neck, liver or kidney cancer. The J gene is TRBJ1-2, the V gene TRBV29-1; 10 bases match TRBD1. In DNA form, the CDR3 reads TGCAGCGTCGGTTCCGGGACAGGGGACGTCTACACCTTC. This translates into CSVGSGTGDVYTF.